The TCR beta chain under discussion was sequenced for a study of blood T cell repertoires in COVID-19. As for the study in general: The United States, Italy and Spain provided the acute and convalescent COVID-19 samples. PBMCs, B-cell-depleted T cells, or T cells were the source of the cDNA or gDNA that made up the material.

Original data processing: Estimation of nucleated cell counts was performed using reference gene primer amplification. The protocol was immunoSEQ multiplex PCR, while the TCRdb copy is restricted to in-frame clones and leaves out a portion. V, J and clone size derive from that table, while D and trimming were established from the DNA sequence. The sample has 150,000 or so clones, roughly 79% seen once. Looked up from germline, CDR1 is SEHNR and CDR2 is FQNEAQ (reference sequence). Trimming took 3 bases from V and 0 from J; bases not matched to a gene: 6. The CDR3 contains 16 residues. The chain has TRBV7-9 and TRBJ2-7, with TRBD2 identical over 9 bases. Sequencing was done on a sample of peripheral blood. This receptor was identified in a human donor with acute or convalescent COVID-19. The donor label of this sample is uncertain. The CDR3 DNA reads TGTGCCAGCAGCTTGGGCCGCGGGGGGGCCTCCTACGAGCAGTACTTC. This sequence encodes CASSLGRGGASYEQYF.